This T cell receptor beta chain was found in a study of early T cells in non-severe SARS-CoV-2 infection. The overall study: Bulk RNA from unsorted whole blood was sequenced; chains were unpaired. Study findings and constraints: Matching results from VDJdb favored anti-spike CD8 responses, leaving private and CD4 specificities undetected.

Trimming stripped 10 bases from V and 4 bases from J, with 23 bases between. The CDR3 extends over 15 amino acids. Germline V CDR1 and CDR2: MNHEY, SVGEGT. As for this clonotype: Its antigen is not known.

Molecules of cDNA were individually given unique molecular identifiers that were attached to them. TCRdb re-analysed the 5' RACE reads in MiXCR, keeping a single row per CDR3 protein. Of roughly 30,000 distinct CDR3 sequences listed, around 5.8% are singletons. Here the sequenced sample was whole blood, taken at baseline. This chain joins TRBV6-2 or TRBV6-3 and TRBJ2-7, with D tentatively TRBD2 (5 bases). The clonotype comes from an adult who was a healthcare worker with PCR-confirmed SARS-CoV-2 infection or an uninfected control (not recorded which). The CDR3 sequence is CATKNTQRRLYEQYF. The DNA of the CDR3 is TGTGCCACCAAAAATACCCAGCGGAGGCTTTACGAGCAGTACTTC.